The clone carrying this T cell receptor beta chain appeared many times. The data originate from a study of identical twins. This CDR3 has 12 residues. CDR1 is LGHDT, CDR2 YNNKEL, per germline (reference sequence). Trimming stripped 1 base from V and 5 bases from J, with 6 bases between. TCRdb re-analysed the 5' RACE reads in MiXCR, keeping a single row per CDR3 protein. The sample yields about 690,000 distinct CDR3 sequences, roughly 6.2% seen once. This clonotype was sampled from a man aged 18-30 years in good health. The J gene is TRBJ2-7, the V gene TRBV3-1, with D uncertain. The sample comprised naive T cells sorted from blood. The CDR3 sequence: CASSQGAHEQYF. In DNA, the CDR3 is TGTGCCAGCAGCCAAGGCGCCCACGAGCAGTACTTC.